This T cell receptor (beta chain) was observed in a study of breast tumors, draining lymph nodes, adjacent tissues. The study's findings and limits: Most tumor T cells seemingly derive from lymph node, then expand in tumor. Data only fit, rather than demonstrated, lymph node origin of most tumor T cells.

A remark on this clonotype: Its antigen is as yet unknown.

CDR1 is SGDLS, CDR2 YYNGEE, per germline. After removal of 0 bases from V and 11 bases from J, the junction contained 13 bases not matched to a gene. The CDR3 contains 16 residues. TCRdb used MiXCR to reprocess the multiplex PCR reads, holding one entry per CDR3 protein. Of about 200,000 distinct CDR3 sequences listed, 25% to 40% were seen once; the top ten hold 4% to 5.5%. Axillary draining lymph nodes of breast cancer patients supplied the node samples. The sample consisted of axillary lymph node tissue. This sequence joins TRBV9 and TRBJ2-3; TRBD2 agrees at 9 bases. The sequence came from a female donor with breast cancer. Some clones in this sample may be carry-over from other donors' samples. The CDR3 region has the DNA TGTGCCAGCAGCGTAGAGGTGGCGGGAGGGCTTAGGGAGCAGTATTTT. Its protein is CASSVEVAGGLREQYF.